A single sample is the source of the 6 T cell receptor beta chains below, sequenced in a study of tumor and adjacent non-tumor tissue in lung cancer. The template was RNA from unsorted bulk tissue. Distant lung tissue was collected more than 3 cm away from the tumor edge. TCRbeta libraries were built with three rounds of nested PCR, modified from ARM-PCR. TCRdb called the multiplex PCR reads again in MiXCR, with one record for every CDR3 protein. Here the sample spans some 100,000 distinct CDR3 sequences, approximately 60% being singletons. Sequencing input: distant non-tumor lung tissue. The receptor set was obtained from a man younger than 45 with non-small cell lung cancer.

On this clonotype: Given the absence of the conserved phenylalanine or tryptophan at the CDR3 end, a read error is likely. This chain uses TRBV11-3 with TRBJ2-1; the D is unclear. This CDR3 is 13 amino acids long. Germline CDR1 and CDR2: SGHNT and YENEEA. The CDR3 spells CASNLDLGSEQFL. In DNA form, the CDR3 reads TGTGCCAGCAACTTAGATCTGGGTTCCGAGCAGTTCTTA.

On this clonotype: Germline and junction disagree at one end, which may indicate a read error. This chain connects TRBV11-2 to TRBJ2-7; 7 bases fit TRBD1. This CDR3 contains 12 residues. Germline V gene lookup returns CDR1 SGHAT and CDR2 FQNNGV. The CDR3 bases are TGTGCCGGCAACTTTACAGGGGTCGAGCAATACTTC. It translates to CAGNFTGVEQYF. Filled out from reference TRBV11-2 and TRBJ2-7, the complete variable domain reads EAGVAQSPRYKIIEKRQSVAFWCNPISGHATLYWYQQILGQGPKLLIQFQNNGVVDDSQLPKDRFSAERLKGVDSTLKIQPAKLEDSAVYLCAGNFTGVEQYFGPGTRLTVT.

Note on this clonotype: One end of the junction does not line up with germline, which may come from a read error. The V call is TRBV6-5, the J call TRBJ2-1; D uncertain. The CDR3 length is 14 residues. Germline lookup yields CDR1 MNHEY and CDR2 SVGAGI. In DNA form, the CDR3 reads TGTGCCAACATGTTGCTAGTGGGGTACAATGAGCAGCTCTTC. Its translation is CANMLLVGYNEQLF.

On this clonotype: At one end, the junction sequence differs from germline, possibly due to a read error. The chain combines TRBV20-1 with TRBJ1-6; possibly TRBD1 for D (6 bases). The CDR3 spans 17 residues. The germline gives CDR1 DFQATT, CDR2 SNEGSKA (reference sequence). The chain's CDR3 is CSARASDRSSCNSSLHF. As DNA, the CDR3 is TGCAGTGCTAGAGCCTCCGACAGGAGTTCCTGTAATTCATCCCTCCACTTT.

This clonotype came up a few times. The chain is built from TRBV5-1 and TRBJ2-1; tentatively, D is TRBD2 (6 bases). Germline loops: CDR1 SGHRS, CDR2 YFSETQ. CDR3 length: 16 amino acids. The V end was cut by 0 bases, the J end by 4 bases, with 14 bases between. CDR3 nucleotide sequence: TGCGCCAGCAGCTTGGTTGGCGGGATGGGGTACAATGAGCAGTTCTTC. The encoded protein is CASSLVGGMGYNEQFF.

This clonotype has only a few counts. This may come from a read error, since a much larger clone is one base off. J is TRBJ2-3 and V is TRBV4-1; unclear D gene. CDR1 and CDR2 from the germline V gene are MGHRA and YSYEKL. This CDR3 has 15 residues. Trimming left V 0 bases short and J 0 bases short, with 7 bases between. Here the CDR3 DNA reads TGCGCCAGCAGCCAAGATTGGCGGAGCACAGATACGCAGTATTTT. Its protein is CASSQDWRSTDTQYF.